Following are 6 T cell receptor beta chains from one sample sequenced in a study of blood T cells in healthy people across ages. For the second PCR, which ran for roughly 7 to 11 cycles, a sample-barcoded 5' primer and a J-beta primer mix were used. Via MiXCR, TCRdb re-called the 5' RACE reads, giving one row per CDR3 protein. The table includes hundreds of thousands of distinct CDR3 sequences, roughly 41% detected once. The sequenced sample was blood. The receptors derive from a man at least 80 years old in good health.

DNA of the CDR3: TGTGCCAGCAGTCCCGGACTAGCGGGGCGCTCTAGCACAGATACGCAGTATTTT. Amino acids: CASSPGLAGRSSTDTQYF. V and J are TRBV6-1 and TRBJ2-3; 12 bases match TRBD2. V lost 5 bases to trimming and J lost 0 bases; unmatched junction nucleotides: 9. The CDR3 totals 18 residues. The germline CDR1 and CDR2 sequences are MNHNS and SASEGT.

This clonotype was detected ten times or more. CDR3 sequence (DNA): TGTGCCAGCAGCCGCCCGGGGGGCCCCGGGCAGCCCCAGCATTTT. The encoded protein is CASSRPGGPGQPQHF. The chain combines TRBV28 with TRBJ1-5; possible D gene TRBD1, 6 bases. V was trimmed by 6 bases and J by 7 bases, leaving 19 bases between them. The CDR3 runs to 15 residues. The V gene's germline CDR1 is MDHEN and CDR2 SYDVKM.

The chain recombines TRBV6-1 with TRBJ1-1, with unresolved D. Trimming pared 3 bases from V and 2 bases from J, leaving 7 bases between. CDR1 MNHNS and CDR2 SASEGT come from the germline V gene. This CDR3 is built from 13 residues. The CDR3 region has the DNA TGTGCCAGCAGTGAGCTGGGTAACACTGAAGCTTTCTTT. This encodes CASSELGNTEAFF.

This clonotype appeared many times. The genes are TRBV5-1 and TRBJ2-1, with 10 bases fitting TRBD2. Losses at the gene ends were 0 bases for V and 7 bases for J; bases not matched to a gene: 4. Germline CDR1 is SGHRS and CDR2 is YFSETQ. The CDR3 length is 15 residues. CDR3 in DNA: TGCGCCAGCAGCTTGGCTAGCGGGGGTAGAAATGAGCAGTTCTTC. Amino acids: CASSLASGGRNEQFF.

This clonotype was seen a few times. This chain uses TRBV7-9 with TRBJ2-1, with 12 bases that match TRBD1. Looked up from germline, CDR1 is SEHNR and CDR2 is FQNEAQ (reference sequence). The ends lost 6 bases at V and 9 bases at J; junction bases unmatched: 6. The CDR3 covers 14 residues. Written as DNA, the CDR3 is TGTGCCAGCAGTCGGGACAGGGGGCAGGGTGAGCAGTTCTTC. Translating it yields CASSRDRGQGEQFF.

Regarding this clonotype: One end of the junction is discordant with germline, which a read error may explain. The chain couples TRBV7-2 to TRBJ2-4, with D perhaps given as TRBD1 or TRBD2 (5 bases each). The end of the DNA fits TRBJ2-7 better, so the J call may be wrong. The germline CDR1 and CDR2 sequences are SGHTA and FQGNSA. This CDR3 comprises 14 residues. CDR3 region: CASTLGTPSYEQYF. In DNA, the CDR3 is TGTGCCAGCACCTTAGGGACGCCGTCCTACGAGCAGTACTTC.